Below, one T cell receptor (beta chain) is given with its context. This sample was included in a study of blood T cell repertoires in COVID-19. V trimming: 7 bases; J trimming: 5 bases; junction bases outside the gene matches: 13. CDR1 and CDR2 (germline): MDHEN, SYDVKM. The CDR3 is 15 residues long. The data were produced by immunoSEQ multiplex PCR, yet TCRdb's version contains in-frame clones alone and is incomplete. The sample consists of a few hundred thousand clones, 85% to 90% of them appearing once. This receptor was obtained from a man aged 18 to 29 who had recovered from COVID-19. The rearrangement links TRBV28 to TRBJ2-7, with TRBD2 matching 8 bases. Input material: PBMCs or T cells enriched from blood (not recorded which). The CDR3 DNA sequence: TGTGCCAGCATCACCCCCTCGGGAGGGCGCCACGAGCAGTACTTC. Residues: CASITPSGGRHEQYF.